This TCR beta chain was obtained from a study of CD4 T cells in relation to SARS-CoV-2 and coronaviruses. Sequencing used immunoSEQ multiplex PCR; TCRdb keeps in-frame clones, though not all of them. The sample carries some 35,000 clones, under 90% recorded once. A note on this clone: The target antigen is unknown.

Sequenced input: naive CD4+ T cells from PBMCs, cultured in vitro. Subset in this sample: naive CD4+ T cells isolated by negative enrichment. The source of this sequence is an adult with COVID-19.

The CDR3 sequence is CASSQDRLPSSYEQYF. CDR3 DNA: TGTGCCAGCAGCCAAGATCGTCTTCCCAGCTCCTACGAGCAGTACTTC. V and J are TRBV3-1 (or the pseudogene TRBV3-2) and TRBJ2-7, with no clear D. This CDR3 has 16 residues. V was shortened by 0 bases and J by 0 bases, with 12 bases between the two germline ends. Per germline, CDR1 LGHDT and CDR2 YNNKEL (reference sequence).